Reported below is one TCR beta chain. V was shortened by 4 bases and J by 2 bases, with 12 bases between the two germline ends. CDR1 is MRHNA and CDR2 is SNTAGT in the germline V gene. The CDR3 loop spans 14 amino acids. The sample belongs to a study of technical replicates of blood from a few donors. Only in-frame clones appear in the TCRdb table, and some are missing; sequencing was by immunoSEQ multiplex PCR. This sample has under 95,000 clones, with around 94% found just once. The sequence came from a human donor in good health. The V call is TRBV6-4, the J call TRBJ2-7; D may be TRBD2 (5 bases). The sample consisted of T cells isolated from PBMCs. The DNA of the CDR3 is TGTGCCAGCAGTGTAAAATTCGGGGCCTACGAGCAGTACTTC. Protein: CASSVKFGAYEQYF.